The rows below give T cell receptor beta chains drawn from one sample of a study of early T cells in non-severe SARS-CoV-2 infection. TCRdb re-derived calls from the 5' RACE reads in MiXCR, one entry per CDR3 protein. The table has 75,000 to 95,000 distinct CDR3 sequences, 16% seen once. The sample consisted of whole blood, taken at baseline. Receptors originate from an adult who was a healthcare worker with PCR-confirmed SARS-CoV-2 infection or an uninfected control (not recorded which). Both conserved end residues are part of each CDR3. The D gene is left open where the match is weak. Part of the rows lack a size; the others show once, few, many or a class for expanded clones.

TRBV7-6	TRBJ1-1	NA	few	CASSKGGMKAFF	TGTGCCAGCAGCAAGGGGGGGATGAAAGCTTTCTTT
TRBV7-2	TRBJ2-5	NA	few	CASSRDQETQYF	TGTGCCAGCAGCCGGGACCAAGAGACCCAGTACTTC
TRBV5-5	TRBJ1-5	NA	few	CASSFGFSNQPQHF	TGTGCCAGCAGCTTCGGTTTCAGCAATCAGCCCCAGCATTTT
TRBV11-2	TRBJ2-3	TRBD2	NA	CASSARLAGRSDTQYF	TGTGCCAGCAGCGCAAGACTAGCGGGCCGTTCAGATACGCAGTATTTT
TRBV28	TRBJ2-7	NA	few	CASSLRETEYEQYF	TGTGCCAGCAGTTTACGAGAGACCGAATACGAGCAGTACTTC
TRBV12-3/TRBV12-4	TRBJ2-1	NA	NA	CASSFERNTEPEQFF	TGTGCCAGCAGTTTTGAGCGGAATACAGAACCGGAGCAGTTCTTC
TRBV25-1	TRBJ1-1	NA	few	CASTGSWDTEAFF	TGTGCCAGCACGGGGTCCTGGGACACTGAAGCTTTCTTT
TRBV12-3/TRBV12-4	TRBJ2-7	TRBD1	many	CASSSRQGKDEQYF	TGTGCCAGCAGTTCGCGACAGGGGAAGGACGAGCAGTACTTC
TRBV10-3	TRBJ1-2	NA	few	CAISEPPTQIANYGYTF	TGTGCCATCAGTGAGCCCCCTACCCAGATAGCTAACTATGGCTACACCTTC
TRBV6-5	TRBJ2-7	NA	many	CASRHPRTPPYEQYF	TGTGCCAGCAGACATCCCCGGACTCCTCCTTACGAGCAGTACTTC
TRBV20-1	TRBJ2-7	TRBD2	NA	CSARGGGYEQYF	TGCAGTGCTAGAGGCGGGGGTTACGAGCAGTACTTC
TRBV20-1	TRBJ1-6	NA	NA	CSASRINSPLHF	TGCAGTGCTAGCCGGATAAATTCACCCCTCCACTTT
TRBV11-2	TRBJ2-3	NA	NA	CASSLELGPTDTQYF	TGTGCCAGCAGCTTAGAGCTCGGACCCACAGATACGCAGTATTTT
TRBV6-1	TRBJ2-3	TRBD2	NA	CASSGGLAGALDTQYF	TGTGCCAGCAGTGGCGGACTAGCGGGAGCCTTGGATACGCAGTATTTT
TRBV7-6	TRBJ2-2	NA	NA	CASSLAGPGELFF	TGTGCCAGCAGCTTAGCAGGCCCCGGGGAGCTGTTTTTT
TRBV7-6	TRBJ2-4	TRBD2	NA	CASSRGLAREGSKNIQYF	TGTGCCAGCAGCAGAGGACTAGCGAGAGAGGGTTCCAAAAACATTCAGTACTTC
TRBV20-1	TRBJ1-4	NA	few	CSARGQTNEKLFF	TGCAGTGCTAGAGGACAGACTAATGAAAAACTGTTTTTT
TRBV27	TRBJ2-1	NA	few	CATSTWGRAHEQFF	TGTGCCACCAGTACATGGGGCCGTGCGCATGAGCAGTTCTTC
TRBV12-3/TRBV12-4	TRBJ1-1	NA	many	CASSPGANTEAFF	TGTGCCAGCAGTCCGGGGGCCAACACTGAAGCTTTCTTT
TRBV5-6	TRBJ2-1	NA	few	CASSPATGSNDEQFF	TGTGCCAGCAGCCCCGCTACCGGGAGTAACGATGAGCAGTTCTTC
TRBV18	TRBJ2-1	TRBD2	NA	CASSLSGSVNEQFF	TGTGCCAGCTCACTGAGCGGGAGTGTGAATGAGCAGTTCTTC
TRBV6-6	TRBJ1-3	NA	few	CASSYSRISGNTIYF	TGTGCCAGCAGTTACAGCCGTATCTCTGGAAACACCATATATTTT
TRBV20-1	TRBJ2-7	TRBD2	many	CSARALAGADYEQYF	TGCAGTGCTAGAGCTTTAGCGGGAGCGGACTACGAGCAGTACTTC
TRBV12-3/TRBV12-4	TRBJ1-3	NA	few	CASSFWGVGGNTIYF	TGTGCCAGCAGTTTCTGGGGGGTTGGTGGAAACACCATATATTTT
TRBV10-3	TRBJ2-2	TRBD2	few	CAISDPGEGGELFF	TGTGCCATCAGTGACCCCGGGGAGGGGGGGGAGCTGTTTTTT
TRBV12-3/TRBV12-4	TRBJ2-7	TRBD1	NA	CASSMTGHPNYEQYF	TGTGCCAGCAGTATGACAGGGCACCCGAACTACGAGCAGTACTTC